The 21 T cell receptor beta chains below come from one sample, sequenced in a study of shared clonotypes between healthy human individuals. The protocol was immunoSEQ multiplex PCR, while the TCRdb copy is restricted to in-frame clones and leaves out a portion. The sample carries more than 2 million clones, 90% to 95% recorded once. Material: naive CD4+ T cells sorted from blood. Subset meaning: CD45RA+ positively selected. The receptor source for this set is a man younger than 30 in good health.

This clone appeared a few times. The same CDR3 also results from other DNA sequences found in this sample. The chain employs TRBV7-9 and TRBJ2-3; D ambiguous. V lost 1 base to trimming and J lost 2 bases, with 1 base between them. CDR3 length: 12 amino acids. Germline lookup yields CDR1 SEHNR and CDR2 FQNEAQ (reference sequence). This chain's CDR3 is CASSLDTDTQYF. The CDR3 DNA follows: TGTGCCAGCAGCTTAGACACAGATACGCAGTATTTT.

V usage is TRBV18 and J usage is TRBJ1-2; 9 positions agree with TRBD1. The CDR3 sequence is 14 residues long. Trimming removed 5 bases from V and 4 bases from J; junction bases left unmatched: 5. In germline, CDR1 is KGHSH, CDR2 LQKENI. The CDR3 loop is CASSWTGEAYGYTF. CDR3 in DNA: TGTGCCAGCTCATGGACAGGGGAGGCCTATGGCTACACCTTC.

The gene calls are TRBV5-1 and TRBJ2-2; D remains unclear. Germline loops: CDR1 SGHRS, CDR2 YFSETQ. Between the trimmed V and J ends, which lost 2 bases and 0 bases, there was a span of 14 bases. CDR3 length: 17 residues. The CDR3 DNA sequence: TGCGCCAGCAGCTTTCAAACCCGGGCCACGAACACCGGGGAGCTGTTTTTT. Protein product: CASSFQTRATNTGELFF.

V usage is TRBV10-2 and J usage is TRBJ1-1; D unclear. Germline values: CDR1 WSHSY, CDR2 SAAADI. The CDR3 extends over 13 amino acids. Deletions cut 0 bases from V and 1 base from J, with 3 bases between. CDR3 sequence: CASSESGNTEAFF. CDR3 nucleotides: TGCGCCAGCAGTGAGTCGGGGAACACTGAAGCTTTCTTT.

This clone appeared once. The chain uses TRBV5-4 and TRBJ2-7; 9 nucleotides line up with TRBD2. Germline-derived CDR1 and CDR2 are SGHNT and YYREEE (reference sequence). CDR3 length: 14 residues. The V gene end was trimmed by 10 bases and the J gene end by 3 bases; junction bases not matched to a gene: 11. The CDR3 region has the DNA TGTGCCTTTCGAGAAGCGGGGGGAAACTACGAGCAGTACTTC. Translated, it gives CAFREAGGNYEQYF.

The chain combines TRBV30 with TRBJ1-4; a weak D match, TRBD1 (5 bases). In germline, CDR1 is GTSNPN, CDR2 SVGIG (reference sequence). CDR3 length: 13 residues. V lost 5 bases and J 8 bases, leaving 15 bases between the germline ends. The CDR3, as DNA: TGTGCCTGGGATGAGGGACTTCGGGAAAAACTGTTTTTT. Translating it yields CAWDEGLREKLFF.

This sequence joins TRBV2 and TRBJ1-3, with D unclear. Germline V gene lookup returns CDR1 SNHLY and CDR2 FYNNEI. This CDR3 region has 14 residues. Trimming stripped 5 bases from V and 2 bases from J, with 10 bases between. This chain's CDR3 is CASSSSGAGNTIYF. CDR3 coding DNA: TGTGCCAGCAGTTCGAGCGGGGCTGGAAACACCATATATTTT.

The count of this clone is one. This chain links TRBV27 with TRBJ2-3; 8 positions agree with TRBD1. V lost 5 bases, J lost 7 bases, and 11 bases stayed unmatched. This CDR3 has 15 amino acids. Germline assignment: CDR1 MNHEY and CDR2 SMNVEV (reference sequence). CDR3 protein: CASSLTGTGRYTQYF. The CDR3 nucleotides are TGTGCCAGCAGTCTCACCGGGACAGGAAGGTATACGCAGTATTTT.

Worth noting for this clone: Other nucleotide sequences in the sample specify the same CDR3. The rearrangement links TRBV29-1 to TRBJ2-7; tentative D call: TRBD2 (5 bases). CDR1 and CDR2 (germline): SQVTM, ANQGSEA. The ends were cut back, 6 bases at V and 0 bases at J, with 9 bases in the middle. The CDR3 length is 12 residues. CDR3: CSVGRDSYEQYF. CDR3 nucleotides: TGCAGCGTCGGACGGGACTCCTACGAGCAGTACTTC.

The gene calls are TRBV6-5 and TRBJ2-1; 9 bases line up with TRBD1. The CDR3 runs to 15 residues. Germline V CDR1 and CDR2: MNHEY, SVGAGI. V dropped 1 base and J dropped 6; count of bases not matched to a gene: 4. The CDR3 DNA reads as TGTGCCAGCAGTTACTGGGGGACAGGGTCCAATGAGCAGTTCTTC. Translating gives CASSYWGTGSNEQFF.

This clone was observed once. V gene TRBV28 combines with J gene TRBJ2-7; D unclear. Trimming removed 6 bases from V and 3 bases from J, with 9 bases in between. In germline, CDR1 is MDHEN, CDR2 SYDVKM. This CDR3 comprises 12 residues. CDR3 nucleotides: TGTGCCAGCAGCTCCACCTACTACGAGCAGTACTTC. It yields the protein CASSSTYYEQYF.

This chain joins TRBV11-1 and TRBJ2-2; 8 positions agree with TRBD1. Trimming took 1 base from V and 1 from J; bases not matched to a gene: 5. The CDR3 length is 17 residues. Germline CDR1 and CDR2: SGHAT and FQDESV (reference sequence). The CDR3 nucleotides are TGTGCCAGCAGCTTAGGAGGACAGGGCGGGAACACCGGGGAGCTGTTTTTT. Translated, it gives CASSLGGQGGNTGELFF.

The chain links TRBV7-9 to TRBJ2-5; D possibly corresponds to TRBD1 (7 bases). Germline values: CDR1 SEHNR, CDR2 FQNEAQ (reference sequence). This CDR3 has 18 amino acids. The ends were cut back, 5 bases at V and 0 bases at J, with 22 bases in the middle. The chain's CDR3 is CASSPKGQAGINQETQYF. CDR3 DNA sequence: TGTGCCAGCAGCCCCAAAGGACAGGCGGGGATCAACCAAGAGACCCAGTACTTC.

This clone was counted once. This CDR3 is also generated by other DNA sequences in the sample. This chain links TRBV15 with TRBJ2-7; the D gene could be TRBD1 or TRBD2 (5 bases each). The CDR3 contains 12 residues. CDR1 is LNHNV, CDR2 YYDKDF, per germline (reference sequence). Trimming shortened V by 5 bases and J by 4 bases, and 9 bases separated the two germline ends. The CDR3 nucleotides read TGTGCCACCAGCCGCGAGGGGTACGAGCAGTACTTC. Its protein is CATSREGYEQYF.

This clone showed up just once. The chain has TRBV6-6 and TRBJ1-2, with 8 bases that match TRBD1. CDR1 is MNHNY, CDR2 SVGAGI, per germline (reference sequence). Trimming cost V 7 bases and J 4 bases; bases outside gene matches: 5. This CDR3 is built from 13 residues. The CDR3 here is CASTKGQVYGYTF. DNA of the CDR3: TGTGCCAGCACTAAGGGACAGGTCTATGGCTACACCTTC.

The CDR3 region has the DNA TGTGCCAGCAGTTATAAAGGTTACACCGGGGAGCTGTTTTTT. It codes for CASSYKGYTGELFF. The chain recombines TRBV6-5 with TRBJ2-2; D unresolved. Trimming took 3 bases from V and 3 from J, leaving 8 bases between them. The CDR3 sequence is 14 residues long. The germline gives CDR1 MNHEY, CDR2 SVGAGI.

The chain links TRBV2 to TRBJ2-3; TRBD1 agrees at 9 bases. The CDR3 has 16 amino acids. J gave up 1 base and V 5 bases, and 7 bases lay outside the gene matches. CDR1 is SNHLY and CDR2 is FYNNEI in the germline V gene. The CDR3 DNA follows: TGTGCCAGCAGTAGACCGGGACAGGGCGGCACAGATACGCAGTATTTT. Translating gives CASSRPGQGGTDTQYF.

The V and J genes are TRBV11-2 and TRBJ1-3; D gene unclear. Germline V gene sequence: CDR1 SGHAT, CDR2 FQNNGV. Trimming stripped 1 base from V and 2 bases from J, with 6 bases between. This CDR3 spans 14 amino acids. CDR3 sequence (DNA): TGTGCCAGCAGCTTAGGTCCGGCTGGAAACACCATATATTTT. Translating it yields CASSLGPAGNTIYF.

The CDR3 region has the DNA TGCGCCAGCAGCTTGGTAGGGGAGAGGGATACGCAGTATTTT. This encodes CASSLVGERDTQYF. The chain couples TRBV5-1 to TRBJ2-3; D tentatively fits TRBD1 or TRBD2 (5 bases each). In germline, CDR1 is SGHRS, CDR2 YFSETQ. This CDR3 has 14 residues. The V and J ends lost 0 bases and 6 bases respectively, with 11 bases between them.

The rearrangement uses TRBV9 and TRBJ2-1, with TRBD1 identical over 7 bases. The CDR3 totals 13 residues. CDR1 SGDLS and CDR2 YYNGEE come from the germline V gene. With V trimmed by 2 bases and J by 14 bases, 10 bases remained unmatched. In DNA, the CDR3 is TGTGCCAGCAGCGTGGATCAGGGGGACGTCAAGTTCTTC. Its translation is CASSVDQGDVKFF.

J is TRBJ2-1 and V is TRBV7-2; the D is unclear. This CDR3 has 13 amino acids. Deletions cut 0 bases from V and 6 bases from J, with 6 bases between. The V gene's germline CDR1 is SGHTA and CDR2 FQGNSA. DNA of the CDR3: TGTGCCAGCAGCTTAGCCGTCGGCAATGAGCAGTTCTTC. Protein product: CASSLAVGNEQFF.